This T cell receptor beta chain was retrieved from a study of glioma-infiltrating T cells after dendritic cell vaccination. CDR3 size: 14 residues. The V gene lost 3 bases and the J gene lost 6 bases, with 11 bases spanning the gap. Germline assignment: CDR1 LNHNV and CDR2 YYDKDF (reference sequence). Only in-frame clones appear in the TCRdb table, and some are missing; sequencing was by immunoSEQ multiplex PCR. Of 20,000 or so clones listed, approximately 79% are singletons. This sequence was found in a human donor with glioblastoma. The chain recombines TRBV15 with TRBJ2-2; D unresolved. Sequences were derived from blood, sampled before dendritic cell vaccination. CDR3 in amino acids: CATSRERNAGELFF. The CDR3 region has the DNA TGTGCCACCAGCAGGGAGCGTAACGCCGGGGAGCTGTTTTTT. The whole variable domain, remainder taken from reference TRBV15 and TRBJ2-2, is DAMVIQNPRYQVTQFGKPVTLSCSQTLNHNVMYWYQQKSSQAPKLLFHYYDKDFNNEADTPDNFQSRRPNTSFCFLDIRSPGLGDTAMYLCATSRERNAGELFFGEGSRLTVL.